This record concerns one T cell receptor beta chain sequence. The immunoSEQ assay amplified TCRB CDR3 from up to about 2 ug DNA. Only in-frame clones appear in the TCRdb table, and some are missing; sequencing was by immunoSEQ multiplex PCR. The data contain fewer than 75,000 clones, about 84% of them seen just once; the ten biggest clones take up about 8.3%. The entry originates in a study of glioma-infiltrating T cells after dendritic cell vaccination. About the research overall: Between the early 2000s and the early 2010s, patients got autologous tumor lysate-pulsed dendritic cell vaccines.

Time point meaning: after dendritic cell vaccination, including at tumor progression/relapse. Germline V CDR1 and CDR2: MNHNS, SASEGT. V gave up 8 bases and J gave up 5 bases; unmatched junction bases: 7. The CDR3 runs to 14 residues. The chain uses TRBV6-1 and TRBJ1-5; 9 bases are a match to TRBD1. The starting material was blood, obtained after dendritic cell vaccination. This TCR derives from a human donor with glioblastoma. CDR3 nucleotides: TGTGCCAGCGTATTGACAGGGGGGCATCAGCCCCAGCATTTT. This sequence encodes CASVLTGGHQPQHF.